What follows are 24 T cell receptor beta chains derived from one specimen sequenced in a study of T cells in Graves' hyperthyroidism and ophthalmopathy. RNA transcripts yielded amplified TCR beta CDR3 regions. Using the HTBI primer set, a first-round RT-PCR was run on the TCR CDR3. A single record per CDR3 protein comes from TCRdb applying MiXCR to the multiplex PCR reads. The data show roughly 300,000 distinct CDR3 sequences, about 25% seen once. Source material: blood. The receptors derive from a man aged 40-55 years with Graves' hyperthyroidism that later progressed to Graves' ophthalmopathy.

This clonotype was recorded many times. The rearrangement uses TRBV20-1 and TRBJ2-5, with 10 nucleotides matching TRBD2. In germline, CDR1 is DFQATT, CDR2 SNEGSKA (reference sequence). V was pared by 7 bases and J by 2 bases, with 7 bases of the junction left unmatched. The CDR3 extends over 14 amino acids. This CDR3 is CSVLGLATQETQYF. For the CDR3, the DNA is TGCAGTGTCTTGGGACTAGCGACTCAAGAGACCCAGTACTTC.

Only one count was recorded for this clonotype. The genes are TRBV20-1 and TRBJ2-7; D not certain. This CDR3 comprises 13 residues. With 5 bases removed from V and 4 bases from J, the gap between germline ends came to 15 bases. Germline V gene data show CDR1 as DFQATT and CDR2 as SNEGSKA (reference sequence). CDR3 sequence: CSASDGGTYEQYF. Written as DNA, the CDR3 is TGCAGTGCTTCCGACGGTGGTACTTACGAGCAGTACTTC.

Ten or more counts support this clonotype. This chain links TRBV28 with TRBJ2-7, with TRBD1 matching over 7 bases. The ends lost 8 bases at V and 6 bases at J; junction bases unmatched: 13. Germline CDR1 and CDR2: MDHEN and SYDVKM. The CDR3 consists of 14 residues. The CDR3 region has the DNA TGTGCCAGCTCCCAGACAGGGCTGTTATCCGAGCAGTACTTC. Translated: CASSQTGLLSEQYF.

This clonotype was recorded at least ten times. V and J are TRBV10-1 and TRBJ1-3, with unresolved D. Germline CDR1 WNHNN, CDR2 SYGVQD (reference sequence). The V gene lost 4 bases and the J gene lost 1 base, with 14 bases spanning the gap. This CDR3 is built from 16 residues. CDR3 nucleotide sequence: TGCGCCAGCAGTGCCCCTAGACTGAAATCTGGAAACACCATATATTTT. This codes for CASSAPRLKSGNTIYF.

This clonotype was observed many times. V gene TRBV6-1 combines with J gene TRBJ1-1, with 7 bases fitting TRBD1. The germline CDR1 and CDR2 sequences are MNHNS and SASEGT. With 5 bases clipped from V and 4 bases from J, the junction kept 7 bases outside the gene matches. The CDR3 loop spans 14 amino acids. Here the CDR3 DNA reads TGTGCCAGCAGTCAACAGGGGTCCGGCACTGAAGCTTTCTTT. Encoded protein: CASSQQGSGTEAFF.

This clonotype appeared many times. This chain links TRBV20-1 with TRBJ1-3; D call uncertain. Germline values: CDR1 DFQATT, CDR2 SNEGSKA (reference sequence). CDR3 length: 15 amino acids. V shed 3 bases and J shed 2 bases, with 14 bases lying between them. In DNA form, the CDR3 reads TGCAGTGCTAGGCCTAGACGGTCTCCTGGAAACACCATATATTTT. Protein: CSARPRRSPGNTIYF.

The sample holds many counts of this clonotype. This sequence joins TRBV29-1 and TRBJ1-2; D uncertain. Trimming removed 7 bases from V and 4 bases from J, with 16 bases in between. CDR1 is SQVTM, CDR2 ANQGSEA, per germline. This CDR3 region has 13 residues. This CDR3 reads CSAESGRTYGYTF. CDR3 coding DNA: TGCAGCGCCGAGTCTGGGAGGACCTATGGCTACACCTTC.

The table lists this clonotype with many counts. The chain employs TRBV15 and TRBJ1-2; no clear D. The CDR3 is 12 residues long. Trimming removed 4 bases at V and 6 bases at J, with 9 bases between. The germline CDR1 and CDR2 sequences are LNHNV and YYDKDF (reference sequence). The CDR3 loop is CATSNGGNGYTF. CDR3 DNA sequence: TGTGCCACCAGCAACGGTGGTAATGGCTACACCTTC.

This clonotype showed up just a few times. V is TRBV7-2 and J is TRBJ1-1; tentatively, D is TRBD1 (5 bases). V dropped 5 bases and J dropped 4 bases, with 17 bases sitting between them. There are 15 residues in the CDR3. The V gene's germline CDR1 is SGHTA and CDR2 FQGNSA. CDR3 DNA sequence: TGTGCCAGCAGCCATCTCTCAGGGTACGGCACTGAAGCTTTCTTT. Translated: CASSHLSGYGTEAFF.

This clonotype has just a few counts. J is TRBJ2-7 and V is TRBV27; a weak D match, TRBD1 (6 bases). Trimming removed 8 bases from V and 7 bases from J, with 30 bases in between. CDR1 and CDR2 from the germline V gene are MNHEY and SMNVEV (reference sequence). This CDR3 has 17 amino acids. This CDR3 is CASHLPPGASSRWEQYF. In nucleotides, the CDR3 is TGTGCCAGCCACCTTCCCCCAGGGGCTTCCTCCCGTTGGGAGCAGTACTTC.

The sample holds many counts of this clonotype. The chain has TRBV11-3 and TRBJ1-1; a weak D match, TRBD1 (5 bases). The ends were cut back, 6 bases at V and 11 bases at J, with 16 bases in the middle. Looked up from germline, CDR1 is SGHNT and CDR2 is YENEEA. The CDR3 totals 12 residues. CDR3 loop: CASSRRGDGAFF. The CDR3 nucleotides read TGTGCCAGCAGTCGACGGGGGGACGGGGCTTTCTTT.

The chain recombines TRBV9 with TRBJ2-5; D is undetermined. The CDR3 length is 14 residues. Germline V gene sequence: CDR1 SGDLS, CDR2 YYNGEE. V lost 0 bases to trimming and J lost 1 base, with 7 bases between them. CDR3 residues: CASSVVAGQETQYF. The DNA for the CDR3 is TGTGCCAGCAGCGTAGTAGCAGGCCAAGAGACCCAGTACTTC.

The V and J genes are TRBV28 and TRBJ1-2; 7 bases are a match to TRBD1. Per the germline V gene, CDR1 is MDHEN and CDR2 is SYDVKM. This CDR3 contains 14 residues. Trimming cost V 5 bases and J 4 bases; bases outside gene matches: 7. The CDR3 nucleotides read TGTGCCAGCAGTCAACAGGGGAACTCCTATGGCTACACCTTC. Protein sequence: CASSQQGNSYGYTF.

V usage is TRBV6-1 and J usage is TRBJ1-2, with a tentative D call TRBD1 (5 bases). Trimming cost V 5 bases and J 4 bases, with 11 bases left between them. This CDR3 comprises 13 residues. Germline CDR1 MNHNS, CDR2 SASEGT. The chain's CDR3 is CASSQGQGYGYTF. CDR3 nucleotides: TGTGCCAGCAGTCAAGGGCAGGGCTATGGCTACACCTTC.

At least ten counts were recorded for this clonotype. This chain connects TRBV6-1 to TRBJ1-1; 8 bases align to TRBD1. The CDR3 has 12 amino acids. Germline V CDR1 and CDR2: MNHNS, SASEGT. Unmatched junction bases numbered 6, after V lost 9 bases and J lost 6 bases. Written as DNA, the CDR3 is TGTGCCAGTGACAGGGGAGTCGCTGAAGCTTTCTTT. Translated, it gives CASDRGVAEAFF.

DNA of the CDR3: TGTGCCAGCAGCCCAGTGGGACAGCGGATCGGGGAGCTGTTTTTT. Its protein is CASSPVGQRIGELFF. The rearrangement uses TRBV11-1 and TRBJ2-2, with 7 bases fitting TRBD1. Per germline, CDR1 SGHAT and CDR2 FQDESV (reference sequence). The CDR3 covers 15 residues. V gave up 5 bases and J gave up 7 bases; unmatched junction bases: 10.

The chain combines TRBV6-2 or TRBV6-3 with TRBJ2-5, with D possibly TRBD2 on 5 matching bases. Germline CDR1 reads MNHEY; CDR2 reads SVGEGT. V was pared by 5 bases and J by 5 bases, with 18 bases between. The CDR3 has 15 amino acids. CDR3 nucleotide sequence: TGTGCCAGCAGTCCAACTATAAGGAGGAGGGAGACCCAGTACTTC. This codes for CASSPTIRRRETQYF.

The chain joins TRBV20-1 to TRBJ1-2; D is unresolved. The V gene's germline CDR1 is DFQATT and CDR2 SNEGSKA (reference sequence). The V end lost 4 bases, the J end lost 5 bases, and 14 bases lay between the germline ends. The CDR3 consists of 13 residues. The CDR3 region has the DNA TGCAGTGCTACCGTCAAGGGAGAGTATGGCTACACCTTC. It yields the protein CSATVKGEYGYTF.

The gene calls are TRBV6-1 and TRBJ1-2; D unresolved. This CDR3 is 12 amino acids long. The ends were cut back, 7 bases at V and 4 bases at J, with 10 bases in the middle. The germline gives CDR1 MNHNS, CDR2 SASEGT. CDR3 bases: TGTGCCAGCAACCGGGAGGGCTATGGCTACACCTTC. Its translation is CASNREGYGYTF.

This clonotype occurred once. The genes are TRBV4-3 and TRBJ2-2, with D possibly TRBD1 on 6 matching bases. Trimming pared 3 bases from V and 7 bases from J, leaving 12 bases between. CDR1 is LGHNA, CDR2 YSLEER, per germline. The CDR3 is 14 residues long. CDR3 in DNA: TGCGCCAGCAGCCAGGAGAGGGGGATCGGGGAGCTGTTTTTT. It encodes CASSQERGIGELFF.

In this sample, this clonotype turned up many times. The chain is built from TRBV19 and TRBJ2-7; a weak D match, TRBD2 (6 bases). The germline V and J ends were trimmed by 2 bases and 3 bases, with 20 bases remaining between them. The CDR3 runs 17 residues. The germline gives CDR1 LNHDA, CDR2 SQIVND (reference sequence). The CDR3 protein is CASSIRSGSPSFYEQYF. The CDR3 DNA reads TGTGCCAGTAGTATAAGGTCCGGGAGCCCATCTTTCTACGAGCAGTACTTC.

The chain joins TRBV7-9 to TRBJ1-3; D gene ambiguous. The CDR3 length is 15 residues. Looked up from germline, CDR1 is SEHNR and CDR2 is FQNEAQ (reference sequence). Deletions cut 5 bases from V and 4 bases from J, with 15 bases between. The DNA for the CDR3 is TGTGCCAGCAGCGAGGGCCCACTCCCCGGAAACACCATATATTTT. This translates into CASSEGPLPGNTIYF.

This clonotype was seen repeatedly, ten times or more. The DNA for the CDR3 is TGTGCCAGCAGAGGACGAAACACCGGGGAGCTGTTTTTT. Its protein product is CASRGRNTGELFF. The V gene is TRBV11-2, the J gene TRBJ2-2; D is ambiguous. The CDR3 sequence is 13 residues long. Trimming left V 6 bases short and J 2 bases short, with 7 bases between. Germline assignment: CDR1 SGHAT and CDR2 FQNNGV. The full variable domain, in which reference TRBV11-2 and TRBJ2-2 provide the parts outside the CDR3, is EAGVAQSPRYKIIEKRQSVAFWCNPISGHATLYWYQQILGQGPKLLIQFQNNGVVDDSQLPKDRFSAERLKGVDSTLKIQPAKLEDSAVYLCASRGRNTGELFFGEGSRLTVL.

This chain links TRBV30 with TRBJ2-4, with D unclear. Trimming cost V 2 bases and J 8 bases, with 7 bases left between them. The germline V gene has CDR1 GTSNPN and CDR2 SVGIG (reference sequence). The CDR3 is made up of 11 amino acids. CDR3 region: CAWSPGHIQYF. The DNA of the CDR3 is TGTGCCTGGAGTCCAGGACACATTCAGTACTTC.